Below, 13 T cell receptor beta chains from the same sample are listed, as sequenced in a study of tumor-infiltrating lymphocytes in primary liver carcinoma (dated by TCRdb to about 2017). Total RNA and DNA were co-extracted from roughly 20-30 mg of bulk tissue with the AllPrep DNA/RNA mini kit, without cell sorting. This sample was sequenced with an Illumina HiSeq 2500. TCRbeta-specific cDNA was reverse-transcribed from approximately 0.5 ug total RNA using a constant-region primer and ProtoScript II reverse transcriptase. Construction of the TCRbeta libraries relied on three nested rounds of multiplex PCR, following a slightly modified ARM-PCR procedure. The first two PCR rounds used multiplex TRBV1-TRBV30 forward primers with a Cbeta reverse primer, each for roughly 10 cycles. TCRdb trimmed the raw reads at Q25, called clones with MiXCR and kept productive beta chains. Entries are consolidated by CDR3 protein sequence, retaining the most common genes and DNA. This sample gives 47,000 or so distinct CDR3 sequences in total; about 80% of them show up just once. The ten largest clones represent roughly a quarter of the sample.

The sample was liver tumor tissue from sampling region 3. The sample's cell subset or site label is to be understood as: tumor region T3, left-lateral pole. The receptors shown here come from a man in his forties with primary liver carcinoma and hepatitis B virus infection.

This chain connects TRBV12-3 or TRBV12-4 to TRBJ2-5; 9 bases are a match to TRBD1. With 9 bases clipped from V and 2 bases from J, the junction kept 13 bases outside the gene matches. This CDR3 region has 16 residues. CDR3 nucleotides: TGTGCCAGTAGCCCCGGTCTGGGGACAGGGCAAGAGACCCAGTACTTC. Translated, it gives CASSPGLGTGQETQYF.

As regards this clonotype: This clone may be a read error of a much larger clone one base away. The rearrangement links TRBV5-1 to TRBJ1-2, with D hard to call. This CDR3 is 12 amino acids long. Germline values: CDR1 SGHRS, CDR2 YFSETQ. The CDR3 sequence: CASSLDNYSYTF. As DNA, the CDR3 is TGCGCCAGCAGCTTGGACAACTATAGCTACACCTTC.

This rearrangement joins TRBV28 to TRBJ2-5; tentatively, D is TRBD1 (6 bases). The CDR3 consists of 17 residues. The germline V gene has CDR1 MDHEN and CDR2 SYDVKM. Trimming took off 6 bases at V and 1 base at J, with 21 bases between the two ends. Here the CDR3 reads CASSWAGQFDPQETQYF. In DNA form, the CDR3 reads TGTGCCAGCAGCTGGGCAGGACAGTTTGATCCCCAAGAGACCCAGTACTTC.

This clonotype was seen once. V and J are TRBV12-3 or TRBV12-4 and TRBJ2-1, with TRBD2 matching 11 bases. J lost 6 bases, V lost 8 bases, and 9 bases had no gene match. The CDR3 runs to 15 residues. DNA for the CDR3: TGTGCCAGCGCCCCAGGGACTAGCGGCCCCAATGAGCAGTTCTTC. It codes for CASAPGTSGPNEQFF.

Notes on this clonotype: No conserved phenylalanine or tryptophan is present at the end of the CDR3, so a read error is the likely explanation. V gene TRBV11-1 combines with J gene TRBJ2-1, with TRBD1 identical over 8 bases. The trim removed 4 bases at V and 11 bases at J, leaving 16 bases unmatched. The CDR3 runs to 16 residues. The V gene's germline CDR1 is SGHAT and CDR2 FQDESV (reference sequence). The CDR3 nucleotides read TGTGCCAGCAGCTCCATTCTTCGACAGGGGACGAACAAGCAGTTCTTA. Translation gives CASSSILRQGTNKQFL.

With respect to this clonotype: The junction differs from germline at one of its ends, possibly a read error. The CDR3: CASSYAVDGTGEPFF. CDR3 bases: TGTGCCAGCAGTTACGCAGTGGACGGCACAGGAGAGCCGTTTTTT. This chain uses TRBV6-5 with TRBJ2-2; a weak D match, TRBD1 (5 bases). CDR3 length: 15 residues. Germline values: CDR1 MNHEY, CDR2 SVGAGI.

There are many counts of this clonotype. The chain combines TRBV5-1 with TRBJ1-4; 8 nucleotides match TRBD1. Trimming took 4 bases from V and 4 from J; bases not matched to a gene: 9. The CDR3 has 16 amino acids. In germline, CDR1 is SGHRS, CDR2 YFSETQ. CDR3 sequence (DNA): TGCGCCAGCAGCCCATGGACAGGGCACATTAATGAAAAACTGTTTTTT. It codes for CASSPWTGHINEKLFF.

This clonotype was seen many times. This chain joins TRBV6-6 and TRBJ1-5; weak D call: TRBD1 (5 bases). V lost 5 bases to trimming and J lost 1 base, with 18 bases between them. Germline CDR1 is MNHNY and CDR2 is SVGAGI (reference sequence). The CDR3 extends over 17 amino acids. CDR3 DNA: TGTGCCAGCAGTCCCCTCGGGGGGGGAATAAGCAATCAGCCCCAGCATTTT. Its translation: CASSPLGGGISNQPQHF.

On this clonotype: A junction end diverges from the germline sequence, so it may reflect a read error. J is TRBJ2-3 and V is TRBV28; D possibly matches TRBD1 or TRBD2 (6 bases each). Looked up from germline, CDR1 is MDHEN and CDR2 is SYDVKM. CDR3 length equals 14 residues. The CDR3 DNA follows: TGTGCCGGCAGGGGACTGTGGGTAATGGATACGCAGTATTTT. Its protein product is CAGRGLWVMDTQYF.

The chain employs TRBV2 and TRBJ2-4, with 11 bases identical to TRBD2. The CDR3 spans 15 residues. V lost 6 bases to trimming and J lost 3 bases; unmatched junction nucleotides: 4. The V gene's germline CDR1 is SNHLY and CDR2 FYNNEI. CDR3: CASRLAGVGKNIQYF. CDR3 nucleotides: TGTGCCAGCAGACTAGCGGGAGTCGGCAAAAACATTCAGTACTTC.

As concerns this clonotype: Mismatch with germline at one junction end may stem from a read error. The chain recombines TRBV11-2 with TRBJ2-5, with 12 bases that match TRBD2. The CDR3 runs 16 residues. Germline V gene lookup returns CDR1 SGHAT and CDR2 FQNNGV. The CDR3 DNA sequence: TGTGTCAGCAGCGACTCCAGGACTAGCGGGACCGAGACCCAGTACTTC. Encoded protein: CVSSDSRTSGTETQYF.

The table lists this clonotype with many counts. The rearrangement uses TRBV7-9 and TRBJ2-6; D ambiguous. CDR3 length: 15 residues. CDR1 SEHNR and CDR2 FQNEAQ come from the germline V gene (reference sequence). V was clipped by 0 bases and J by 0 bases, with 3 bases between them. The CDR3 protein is CASSLAVSGANVLTF. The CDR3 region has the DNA TGTGCCAGCAGCTTAGCCGTCTCTGGGGCCAACGTCCTGACTTTC.

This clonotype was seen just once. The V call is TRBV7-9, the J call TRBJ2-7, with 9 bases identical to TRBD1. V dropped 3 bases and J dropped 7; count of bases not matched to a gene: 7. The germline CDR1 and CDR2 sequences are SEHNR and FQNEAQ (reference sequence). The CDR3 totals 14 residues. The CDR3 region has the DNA TGTGCCAGCAGCTTGGTGACAGGGGGGAATGAGCAGTACTTC. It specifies CASSLVTGGNEQYF.